The text below deals with one T cell receptor beta chain. The data derive from a study of technical replicates of blood from a few donors. TCRdb's table, derived via immunoSEQ multiplex PCR, lists solely in-frame clones and lacks some. The data contain 55,000 to 70,000 clones, about 90% of them singletons. Sequences were obtained from PBMCs. This sequence originates from a human donor in good health. Some clones in this sample may be carry-over from other donors' samples.

CDR3 sequence reads: CASTVGGLNTGELFF. CDR3 sequence (DNA): TGTGCCAGCACCGTCGGGGGGCTGAACACCGGGGAGCTGTTTTTT. This chain connects TRBV5-6 to TRBJ2-2; D may be TRBD2 (7 bases). Germline loops: CDR1 SGHDT, CDR2 YYEEEE. The CDR3 has 15 amino acids. V dropped 6 bases and J dropped 1 base, with 13 bases sitting between them.